The 29 T cell receptor beta chains below were found in one sample sequenced in a study of blood T cell repertoires in COVID-19. Clones were sequenced by immunoSEQ multiplex PCR, and TCRdb holds only the in-frame ones, with some missing. The table includes about 160,000 clones, under 80% detected once. Sequences were obtained from peripheral blood. The receptors were sampled from a man between 70 and 80 years old with acute or convalescent COVID-19.

The rearrangement uses TRBV27 and TRBJ2-2, with 15 bases that match TRBD2. The CDR3 contains 20 residues. J gave up 0 bases and V 2 bases, and 7 bases lay outside the gene matches. The germline CDR1 and CDR2 sequences are MNHEY and SMNVEV (reference sequence). The CDR3 coding sequence is TGTGCCAGCAGTTTAAGGGGGACTAGCGGGGGGATAGCGAACACCGGGGAGCTGTTTTTT. As protein: CASSLRGTSGGIANTGELFF.

The chain recombines TRBV6-4 with TRBJ2-1; D gene uncertain. V lost 4 bases and J 0 bases, leaving 4 bases between the germline ends. CDR3 length equals 13 residues. Germline CDR1 MRHNA, CDR2 SNTAGT. The CDR3, as DNA: TGTGCCAGCAGTGCCAGCTCCTACAATGAGCAGTTCTTC. Translation: CASSASSYNEQFF.

This clone showed up just once. The chain uses TRBV5-7 and TRBJ2-1; D is undetermined. TRBV5-7 is marked as an open reading frame, function uncertain. The CDR3 consists of 15 residues. V dropped 4 bases and J dropped 6 bases, with 17 bases sitting between them. The CDR3 sequence: CASSTPLGRTNEQFF. The CDR3 bases are TGTGCCAGCAGCACGCCTCTGGGCAGAACCAATGAGCAGTTCTTC.

CDR3 nucleotide sequence: TGTGCCATCAGTGAATCCAGGGTAAACATTCAGTACTTC. As protein: CAISESRVNIQYF. The chain recombines TRBV10-3 with TRBJ2-4, with D maybe TRBD1 (5 bases). The CDR3 covers 13 residues. Trimming took 3 bases from V and 6 from J, leaving 9 bases between them. CDR1 ENHRY and CDR2 SYGVKD come from the germline V gene.

The J gene is TRBJ1-4, the V gene TRBV28; possible D gene TRBD1, 5 bases. The CDR3 has 13 residues. Germline CDR1 MDHEN, CDR2 SYDVKM. V dropped 3 bases and J dropped 8 bases, with 10 bases sitting between them. CDR3 coding DNA: TGTGCCAGCAGTTTTCCACAGGAAGAAAAACTGTTTTTT. Amino acid sequence: CASSFPQEEKLFF.

This clone has just a few counts. The chain links TRBV4-1 to TRBJ1-1; 7 nucleotides agree with TRBD1. CDR1 and CDR2 from the germline V gene are MGHRA and YSYEKL. The J segment lost 0 bases and the V segment lost 4 bases, leaving 8 bases of the junction unmatched. CDR3 length: 16 amino acids. Written as DNA, the CDR3 is TGCGCCAGCAGCCGCATCCAGACAGGGCTGAACACTGAAGCTTTCTTT. Translation: CASSRIQTGLNTEAFF.

The chain is built from TRBV19 and TRBJ2-7, with 9 bases fitting TRBD2. This CDR3 is built from 14 residues. From germline, CDR1 is LNHDA and CDR2 SQIVND (reference sequence). The V gene end was trimmed by 4 bases and the J gene end by 6 bases; junction bases not matched to a gene: 7. DNA for the CDR3: TGTGCCAGTAGTACCCAAATAGCGGGAGCCGAGCAGTACTTC. Encoded protein: CASSTQIAGAEQYF.

This clone was recorded a few times. The genes are TRBV19 and TRBJ1-2; 9 bases map to TRBD1. CDR3 size: 15 residues. Germline-derived CDR1 and CDR2 are LNHDA and SQIVND (reference sequence). V lost 3 bases and J lost 4; bases outside the gene matches: 6. The CDR3 here is CASSMSTDRGYGYTF. For the CDR3, the DNA is TGTGCCAGTAGTATGTCGACGGACAGGGGCTATGGCTACACCTTC.

This clone was seen many times. The chain joins TRBV5-4 to TRBJ1-1; 9 bases are shared with TRBD1. Germline CDR1 and CDR2: SGHNT and YYREEE (reference sequence). The CDR3 spans 17 residues. Trimming removed 3 bases from V and 5 bases from J; junction bases left unmatched: 14. The CDR3 region is CASSSRQGVVGGTEAFF. The CDR3 nucleotides are TGTGCCAGCAGCTCACGACAGGGGGTGGTAGGTGGGACTGAAGCTTTCTTT.

The chain links TRBV6-5 to TRBJ2-1, with TRBD2 as a possible D gene (6 bases). The germline V and J ends were trimmed by 7 bases and 4 bases, with 14 bases remaining between them. Looked up from germline, CDR1 is MNHEY and CDR2 is SVGAGI. CDR3 length equals 14 residues. The DNA for the CDR3 is TGTGCCAGCAAAAAAACCGGGAGATACAATGAGCAGTTCTTC. Translating gives CASKKTGRYNEQFF.

V gene TRBV12-5 combines with J gene TRBJ1-5; possibly TRBD1 for D (5 bases). Germline V gene sequence: CDR1 LGHNT, CDR2 FRNRAP. V was shortened by 5 bases and J by 2 bases, with 7 bases between the two germline ends. The CDR3 is 13 residues long. The CDR3 spells CASGPGRNQPQHF. CDR3 sequence (DNA): TGTGCTAGTGGTCCAGGGCGCAATCAGCCCCAGCATTTT.

This sequence joins TRBV7-8 and TRBJ2-7; D call uncertain. From germline, CDR1 is SGHVS and CDR2 FQNEAQ. The CDR3 contains 14 residues. The ends were cut back, 0 bases at V and 2 bases at J, with 8 bases in the middle. CDR3: CASSLASRTYEQYF. DNA of the CDR3: TGTGCCAGCAGCTTAGCGTCCAGGACCTACGAGCAGTACTTC. Looking up the rest from reference TRBV7-8 and TRBJ2-7 gives the full variable domain: GAGVSQSPRYKVAKRGQDVALRCDPISGHVSLFWYQQALGQGPEFLTYFQNEAQLDKSGLPSDRFFAERPEGSVSTLKIQRTQQEDSAVYLCASSLASRTYEQYFGPGTRLTVT.

The chain carries TRBV7-8 and TRBJ2-7, with 13 bases lining up with TRBD2. CDR1 SGHVS and CDR2 FQNEAQ come from the germline V gene. The CDR3 has 16 residues. The junction had 8 bases not matched to a gene; V was cut back by 4 bases and J by 5 bases. The DNA for the CDR3 is TGTGCCAGCAGCTCTAGGACTAGCGGGAGTCAGGACGAGCAGTACTTC. It yields the protein CASSSRTSGSQDEQYF.

This rearrangement joins TRBV27 to TRBJ2-1; no clear D. CDR3 length equals 15 residues. CDR1 is MNHEY, CDR2 SMNVEV, per germline (reference sequence). Deletions cut 0 bases from V and 6 bases from J, with 12 bases between. Here the CDR3 DNA reads TGTGCCAGCAGTTTATCGCGACTGGCGTCCAATGAGCAGTTCTTC. The encoded protein is CASSLSRLASNEQFF.

With respect to this clone: The identical CDR3 is also encoded by other nucleotide sequences in the sample. This chain uses TRBV2 with TRBJ1-5, with 10 bases fitting TRBD1. This CDR3 has 14 residues. Germline assignment: CDR1 SNHLY and CDR2 FYNNEI. The ends lost 4 bases at V and 7 bases at J; junction bases unmatched: 4. DNA for the CDR3: TGTGCCAGCAGTGGGACAGGGGGAAACCAGCCCCAGCATTTT. This sequence encodes CASSGTGGNQPQHF.

This chain joins TRBV6-2 or TRBV6-3 and TRBJ2-7; 9 bases align to TRBD1. This CDR3 has 16 amino acids. Germline CDR1 and CDR2: MNHEY and SVGEGT. Germline trimming cut 2 bases from V and 4 bases from J; bases unmatched to any gene: 9. In nucleotides, the CDR3 is TGTGCCAGCAGTTACGGTCGGACAGGGGAAGCGTACGAGCAGTACTTC. It specifies CASSYGRTGEAYEQYF.

V is TRBV19 and J is TRBJ2-7, with D hard to call. The V gene's germline CDR1 is LNHDA and CDR2 SQIVND (reference sequence). Deletions cut 5 bases from V and 2 bases from J, with 13 bases between. This CDR3 contains 14 residues. The DNA of the CDR3 is TGTGCCAGTAGTGTGACAAGGCTCGCCTACGAGCAGTACTTC. Protein sequence: CASSVTRLAYEQYF. Using reference TRBV19 and TRBJ2-7 for the parts outside the CDR3, the full variable domain is DGGITQSPKYLFRKEGQNVTLSCEQNLNHDAMYWYRQDPGQGLRLIYYSQIVNDFQKGDIAEGYSVSREKKESFPLTVTSAQKNPTAFYLCASSVTRLAYEQYFGPGTRLTVT.

This chain uses TRBV28 with TRBJ2-1, with 10 bases lining up with TRBD2. The CDR3 spans 17 residues. Germline assignment: CDR1 MDHEN and CDR2 SYDVKM. The ends lost 5 bases at V and 7 bases at J; junction bases unmatched: 14. The CDR3 DNA reads as TGTGCCAGCAGTCAGACGTCAGCGGGAGGGAAAAAGAATGAGCAGTTCTTC. Protein: CASSQTSAGGKKNEQFF.

This clone was counted only a few times. V usage is TRBV5-1 and J usage is TRBJ1-1; D is uncertain. CDR1 is SGHRS, CDR2 YFSETQ, per germline. Trimming removed 0 bases at V and 1 base at J, with 7 bases between. This CDR3 is 14 amino acids long. The CDR3 DNA reads TGCGCCAGCAGCTTGGGGACTCAGAACACTGAAGCTTTCTTT. Its protein product is CASSLGTQNTEAFF.

This clone turned up a few times. The V call is TRBV2, the J call TRBJ2-2; 12 positions match TRBD2. CDR3 length: 17 amino acids. V was clipped by 5 bases and J by 7 bases; unmatched bases: 11. Germline V gene data show CDR1 as SNHLY and CDR2 as FYNNEI. The CDR3 DNA is TGTGCCAGCAGTTCGACTAGCGGGGGCCAATGGAGCGGGGAGCTGTTTTTT. Its translation is CASSSTSGGQWSGELFF.

The rearrangement joins TRBV15 to TRBJ2-5, with TRBD1 identical over 7 bases. The CDR3 has 17 residues. CDR1 and CDR2 from the germline V gene are LNHNV and YYDKDF (reference sequence). Trimming took 9 bases from V and 3 from J; bases not matched to a gene: 19. CDR3 coding DNA: TGTGCCACAACCTCCTCCCCCACAGGGGCCAGAGAAGAGACCCAGTACTTC. This sequence encodes CATTSSPTGAREETQYF.

The V and J genes are TRBV6-2 or TRBV6-3 and TRBJ1-4; D is ambiguous. V shed 2 bases and J shed 0 bases, with 7 bases lying between them. Germline V gene data show CDR1 as MNHEY and CDR2 as SVGEGT. This CDR3 spans 15 amino acids. CDR3 DNA sequence: TGTGCCAGCAGTTACGGCGGAGCAACTAATGAAAAACTGTTTTTT. It codes for CASSYGGATNEKLFF.

This clone showed up just once. In DNA form, the CDR3 reads TGTGCCAGTACCCTAGACAGGGGGTATGGCTACACCTTC. It codes for CASTLDRGYGYTF. This sequence joins TRBV19 and TRBJ1-2; 9 bases match TRBD1. CDR1 is LNHDA and CDR2 is SQIVND in the germline V gene (reference sequence). V was pared by 7 bases and J by 5 bases, with 5 bases of the junction left unmatched. The CDR3 is made up of 13 amino acids.

This clone appeared a few times. The V gene is TRBV29-1, the J gene TRBJ2-5; D is undetermined. Germline CDR1 reads SQVTM; CDR2 reads ANQGSEA. The V end lost 4 bases, the J end lost 5 bases, and 8 bases lay between the germline ends. This CDR3 contains 11 residues. The CDR3 protein is CSVAETETQYF. DNA for the CDR3: TGCAGCGTTGCGGAGACGGAGACCCAGTACTTC.

The chain employs TRBV5-6 and TRBJ2-7; possible D gene TRBD2, 6 bases. CDR1 is SGHDT, CDR2 YYEEEE, per germline. This CDR3 has 14 amino acids. V shed 1 base and J shed 1 base, with 9 bases lying between them. The CDR3 region is CASSLLGGSYEQYF. In DNA, the CDR3 is TGTGCCAGCAGCTTGTTGGGGGGATCCTACGAGCAGTACTTC.

This clone was recorded a few times. V and J are TRBV29-1 and TRBJ1-1, with 8 bases matching TRBD1. After removal of 7 bases from V and 2 bases from J, the junction contained 3 bases not matched to a gene. In germline, CDR1 is SQVTM, CDR2 ANQGSEA. The CDR3 is 12 residues long. This CDR3 is CSGDRGNTEAFF. The CDR3 nucleotides read TGCAGCGGAGACAGGGGAAACACTGAAGCTTTCTTT.

The rearrangement joins TRBV7-9 to TRBJ2-7; 7 nucleotides agree with TRBD1. The CDR3 totals 15 residues. J gave up 2 bases and V 4 bases, and 8 bases lay outside the gene matches. Germline V lookup: CDR1 SEHNR, CDR2 FQNEAQ (reference sequence). This CDR3 is CASSSIGTATYEQYF. Written as DNA, the CDR3 is TGTGCCAGCAGCTCGATAGGGACAGCCACCTACGAGCAGTACTTC.

The chain employs TRBV19 and TRBJ2-1; 14 bases are a match to TRBD2. The CDR3 is made up of 20 amino acids. Germline V gene sequence: CDR1 LNHDA, CDR2 SQIVND (reference sequence). J was trimmed by 9 bases and V by 3 bases; bases with no gene match: 19. CDR3 in amino acids: CASSIGETGLGLAGEVEQFF. The CDR3 region has the DNA TGTGCCAGTAGTATTGGGGAGACAGGGTTGGGACTAGCGGGAGAAGTTGAGCAGTTCTTC. Combining the CDR3 with reference TRBV19 and TRBJ2-1 gives the whole variable domain DGGITQSPKYLFRKEGQNVTLSCEQNLNHDAMYWYRQDPGQGLRLIYYSQIVNDFQKGDIAEGYSVSREKKESFPLTVTSAQKNPTAFYLCASSIGETGLGLAGEVEQFFGPGTRLTVL.

In its sample, this clone ranks as medium-sized. J is TRBJ2-7 and V is TRBV4-1; a possible D gene is TRBD2 (6 bases). The CDR3 spans 15 residues. V was shortened by 1 base and J by 0 bases, with 10 bases between the two germline ends. The germline gives CDR1 MGHRA, CDR2 YSYEKL. The CDR3 loop reads CASSQVTGASYEQYF. The CDR3 DNA reads TGCGCCAGCAGCCAAGTAACGGGAGCCTCCTACGAGCAGTACTTC.